The rows below give T cell receptor beta chains drawn from one sample of a study of control samples from healthy donors and cancer patients. The data were produced by immunoSEQ multiplex PCR, yet TCRdb's version contains in-frame clones alone and is incomplete. The repertoire holds over 150,000 clones, with around 90% as singletons. Sequenced: blood. These receptor sequences come from a woman between 50 and 59 years old in good health. CDR3s include the opening cysteine and the closing phenylalanine or tryptophan. D genes are given only for firm matches. Not every row has a clone size; where given, it reads once, few, many or a size class.

j_call	clone_size	v_call	d_call	cdr3_nt	cdr3_aa
TRBJ1-5	few	TRBV18	.	TGTGCCAGCTCACCACAAAGTCAGGGCAATCAGCCCCAGCATTTT	CASSPQSQGNQPQHF
TRBJ1-5	.	TRBV19	TRBD1	TGTGCGACCGCTCTTGTGGGGGCAGGGGGCGATCAGCCCCAGCATTTT	CATALVGAGGDQPQHF
TRBJ2-1	.	TRBV28	TRBD2	TGTGCCAGCTCATCGGGCCTGAAAACTAGCGGGGGTTTGGATGAGCAGTTCTTC	CASSSGLKTSGGLDEQFF
TRBJ1-5	.	TRBV30	.	TGTGCCTGGAGTGTGGGTTCAGGGAACAATCAGCCCCAGCATTTT	CAWSVGSGNNQPQHF
TRBJ2-5	once	TRBV5-4	.	.	CASTSAAGHPQGETQYF
TRBJ2-1	.	TRBV6-4	TRBD2	TGTGCCAGCAGCGGACTAGCGGGGGGGAGGAATGAGCAGTTCTTC	CASSGLAGGRNEQFF
TRBJ2-7	.	TRBV11-2	TRBD1	TGTGCCAGCAGCTTAGGACAGGGGGTCGAGCAGTACTTC	CASSLGQGVEQYF
TRBJ2-2	.	TRBV3-1/TRBV3-2	.	TGTGCCAGCAGCCAAGCCGTAGGGGCCCTGGCCAAATACACCGGGGAGCTGTTTTTT	CASSQAVGALAKYTGELFF
TRBJ2-6	.	TRBV9	.	TGTGCCAGCAGCCCGACGGGCAATGGGGCCAACGTCCTGACTTTC	CASSPTGNGANVLTF
TRBJ2-7	once	TRBV7-6	.	TGTGCCAGCAGCTTAGAGGTAGCGGCGGGCGAGCAGTACTTC	CASSLEVAAGEQYF
TRBJ1-1	.	TRBV6-2/TRBV6-3	.	TGTGCCAGCAGTTACTCGGGATTGAAGGGTTCGAGGACTGAAGCTTTCTTT	CASSYSGLKGSRTEAFF
TRBJ2-3	.	TRBV7-6	TRBD2	TGTGCCAGCAGCCCCACACAAAGCGGGAGGGCCGGGACGCAGTATTTT	CASSPTQSGRAGTQYF
TRBJ2-2	.	TRBV19	.	TGTGCCAGTAAGTCGGGACATCGAGACACCGGGGAGCTGTTTTTT	CASKSGHRDTGELFF
TRBJ2-3	.	TRBV7-3	TRBD2	TGTGCCAGCAGCCCCGGGACTAGCTCAGATACGCAGTATTTT	CASSPGTSSDTQYF
TRBJ2-2	once	TRBV5-4	.	TGTGCCAGCAGCGACGGGACAATCCGCACCGGGGAGCTGTTTTTT	CASSDGTIRTGELFF
TRBJ1-4	once	TRBV5-1	.	TGCGCCAGCAGCTTGGGAACTTCTCTTCATAATGAAAAACTGTTTTTT	CASSLGTSLHNEKLFF
TRBJ1-1	.	TRBV7-9	TRBD1	TGTGCCAGCAGCCTAACCGGGACAGGGGCTTTCTTT	CASSLTGTGAFF
TRBJ1-5	.	TRBV7-9	TRBD1	TGTGCCAGCAGCTGGGGACAGGGGACAAGCCCCCAGCATTTT	CASSWGQGTSPQHF
TRBJ2-5	.	TRBV19	.	TGTGCCAGTAGTATAGTAGTCAGAGCAGAGACCCAGTACTTC	CASSIVVRAETQYF
TRBJ1-1	.	TRBV10-3	.	TGTGCCATCAGTGACTCCGACCGGGTTTTAGAAGCTTTCTTT	CAISDSDRVLEAFF
TRBJ1-1	.	TRBV19	.	TGTGCCAGTAGTATTACACTATTGAACACTGAAGCTTTCTTT	CASSITLLNTEAFF
TRBJ1-1	.	TRBV19	.	TGTGCCAGTAGTATAGTGGGGATGAACACTGAAGCTTTCTTT	CASSIVGMNTEAFF
TRBJ1-6	.	TRBV3-1/TRBV3-2	TRBD1	TGTGCCAGCAGCCAAGGGACAGGGAACGTCTATAATTCACCCCTCCACTTT	CASSQGTGNVYNSPLHF
TRBJ1-2	.	TRBV28	TRBD1	TGTGCCAGCAGTTTATCTCTGGACAGGCAAGCTAACTATGGCTACACCTTC	CASSLSLDRQANYGYTF
TRBJ2-3	.	TRBV5-6	TRBD2	TGTGCCAGCAGCTTAGCGGGCGGGGGGGCTAATACGCAGTATTTT	CASSLAGGGANTQYF
TRBJ2-5	few	TRBV7-6	.	TGTGCCAGCAGCTCACTTGACAGTAGGGTAGAGACCCAGTACTTC	CASSSLDSRVETQYF
TRBJ1-2	.	TRBV28	.	TGTGCCAGCAAACAAGGGACTAACTATGGCTACACCTTC	CASKQGTNYGYTF
TRBJ2-7	.	TRBV28	.	TGTGCCAGCTCCCTAGGGAGCGAGCAGTACTTC	CASSLGSEQYF
TRBJ1-4	.	TRBV7-9	.	TGTGCCAGCAGCTCACCCCCTGGGCAAAAACTGTTTTTT	CASSSPPGQKLFF
TRBJ2-1	.	TRBV7-3	.	TGTGCCAGCAGCTTAAACGCGGCGGCAGAAAGCTCCTACAATGAGCAGTTCTTC	CASSLNAAAESSYNEQFF
TRBJ2-3	.	TRBV24-1	TRBD2	TGTGCCACCAGTGATTTTTACGCTAGCGGGACTAGCACAGATACGCAGTATTTT	CATSDFYASGTSTDTQYF
TRBJ1-2	.	TRBV4-1	.	TGCGCCAGCAGCCAAGCGGTAGGGCAGGACAATCCGCAGCTGAAACACACCTTC	CASSQAVGQDNPQLKHTF
TRBJ1-1	.	TRBV5-1	.	TGCGCCAGCAGGCGTCTCACCCGTGAAGCTTTCTTT	CASRRLTREAFF
TRBJ2-1	.	TRBV18	.	TGTGCCAGCTCACCACCCACCCCTCGGAATGAGCAGTTCTTC	CASSPPTPRNEQFF
TRBJ2-7	.	TRBV5-1	TRBD2	TGCGCCAGCAGCGGGGGGGCGGGGGGCGTGTACGAGCAGTACTTC	CASSGGAGGVYEQYF
TRBJ1-3	.	TRBV19	.	TGTGCCAGTAGTTTCGAGCTCTCTGGAAACACCATATATTTT	CASSFELSGNTIYF
TRBJ2-5	.	TRBV28	TRBD1	TGTGCCAGCAGTTTTGGGACAGGCTACCAAGAGACCCAGTACTTC	CASSFGTGYQETQYF